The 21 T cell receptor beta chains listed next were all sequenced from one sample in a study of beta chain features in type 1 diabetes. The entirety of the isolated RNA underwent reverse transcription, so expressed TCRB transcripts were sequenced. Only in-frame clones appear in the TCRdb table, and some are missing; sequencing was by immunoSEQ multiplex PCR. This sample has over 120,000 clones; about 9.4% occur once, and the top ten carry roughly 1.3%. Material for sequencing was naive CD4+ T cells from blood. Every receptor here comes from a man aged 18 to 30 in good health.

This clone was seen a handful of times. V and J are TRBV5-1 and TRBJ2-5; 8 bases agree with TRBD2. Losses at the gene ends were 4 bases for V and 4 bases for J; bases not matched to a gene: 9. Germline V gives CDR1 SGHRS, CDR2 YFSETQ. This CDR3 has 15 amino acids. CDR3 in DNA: TGCGCCAGCAGCCGTGACCGAAGCGGGGGAGAGACCCAGTACTTC. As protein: CASSRDRSGGETQYF.

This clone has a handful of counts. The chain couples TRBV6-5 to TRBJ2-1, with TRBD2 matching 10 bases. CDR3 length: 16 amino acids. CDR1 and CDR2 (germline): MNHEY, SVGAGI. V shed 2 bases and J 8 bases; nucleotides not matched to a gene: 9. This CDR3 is CASSYRPIAGGYEQFF. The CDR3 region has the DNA TGTGCCAGCAGTTACAGACCTATAGCGGGGGGATATGAGCAGTTCTTC.

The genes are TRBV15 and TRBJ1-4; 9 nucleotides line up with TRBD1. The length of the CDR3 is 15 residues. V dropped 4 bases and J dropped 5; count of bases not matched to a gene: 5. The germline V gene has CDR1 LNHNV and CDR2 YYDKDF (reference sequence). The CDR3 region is CATSKTGGSNEKLFF. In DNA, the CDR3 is TGTGCCACCAGCAAAACAGGGGGCAGCAATGAAAAACTGTTTTTT.

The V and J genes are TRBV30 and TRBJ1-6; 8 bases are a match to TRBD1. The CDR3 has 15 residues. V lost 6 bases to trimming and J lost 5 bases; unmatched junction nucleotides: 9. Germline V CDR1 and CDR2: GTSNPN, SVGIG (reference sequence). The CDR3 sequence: CACKAGGGDNSPLHF. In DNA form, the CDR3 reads TGTGCCTGCAAAGCAGGGGGCGGGGATAATTCACCCCTCCACTTT.

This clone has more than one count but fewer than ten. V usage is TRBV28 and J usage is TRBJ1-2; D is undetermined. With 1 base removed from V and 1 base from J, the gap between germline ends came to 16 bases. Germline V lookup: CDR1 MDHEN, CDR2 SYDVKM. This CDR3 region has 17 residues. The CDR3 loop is CASSLSQFILVNYGYTF. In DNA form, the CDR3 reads TGTGCCAGCAGTTTATCACAGTTCATATTGGTTAACTATGGCTACACCTTC.

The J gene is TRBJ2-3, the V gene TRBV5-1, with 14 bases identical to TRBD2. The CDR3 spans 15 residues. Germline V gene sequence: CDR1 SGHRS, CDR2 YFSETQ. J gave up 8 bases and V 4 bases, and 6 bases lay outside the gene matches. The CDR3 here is CASSLGLAGAGTQYF. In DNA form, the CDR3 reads TGCGCCAGCAGCCTGGGACTAGCGGGGGCAGGTACGCAGTATTTT.

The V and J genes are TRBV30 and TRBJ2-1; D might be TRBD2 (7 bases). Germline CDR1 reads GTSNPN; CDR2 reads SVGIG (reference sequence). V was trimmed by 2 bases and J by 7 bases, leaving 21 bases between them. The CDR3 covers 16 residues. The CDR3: CAWSPFSTGGPNEQFF. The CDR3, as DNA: TGTGCCTGGAGTCCCTTTAGTACGGGGGGCCCTAATGAGCAGTTCTTC.

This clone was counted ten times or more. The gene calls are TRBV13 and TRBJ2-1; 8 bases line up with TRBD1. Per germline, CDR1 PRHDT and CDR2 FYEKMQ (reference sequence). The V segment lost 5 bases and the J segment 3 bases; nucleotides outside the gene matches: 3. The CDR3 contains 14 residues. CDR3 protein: CASSRGQGYNEQFF. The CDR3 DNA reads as TGTGCCAGCAGCCGCGGACAGGGCTACAATGAGCAGTTCTTC.

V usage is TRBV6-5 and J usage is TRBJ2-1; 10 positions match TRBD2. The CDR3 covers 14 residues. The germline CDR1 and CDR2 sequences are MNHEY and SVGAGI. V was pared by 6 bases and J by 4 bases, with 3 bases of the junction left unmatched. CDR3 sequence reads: CASRPSGGYNEQFF. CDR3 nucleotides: TGTGCCAGCAGGCCTAGCGGGGGTTACAATGAGCAGTTCTTC.

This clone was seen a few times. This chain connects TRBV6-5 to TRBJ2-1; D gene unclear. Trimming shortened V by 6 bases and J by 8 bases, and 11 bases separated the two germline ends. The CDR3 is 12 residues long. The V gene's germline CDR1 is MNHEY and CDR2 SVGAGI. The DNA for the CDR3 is TGTGCCAGCAGCGGTCGGTTCCATGAGCAGTTCTTC. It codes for CASSGRFHEQFF.

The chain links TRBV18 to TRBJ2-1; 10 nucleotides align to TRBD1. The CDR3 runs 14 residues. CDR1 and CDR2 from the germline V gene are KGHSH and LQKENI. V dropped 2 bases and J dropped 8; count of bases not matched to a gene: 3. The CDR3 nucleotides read TGTGCCAGCTCACCAGGGACAGGGGCTGATGAGCAGTTCTTC. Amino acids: CASSPGTGADEQFF.

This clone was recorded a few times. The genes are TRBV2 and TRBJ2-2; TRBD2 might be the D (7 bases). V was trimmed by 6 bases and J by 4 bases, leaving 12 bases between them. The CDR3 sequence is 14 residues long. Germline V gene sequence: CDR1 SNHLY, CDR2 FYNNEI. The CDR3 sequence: CASRGGLITGELFF. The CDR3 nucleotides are TGTGCCAGCAGGGGGGGGCTTATCACCGGGGAGCTGTTTTTT.

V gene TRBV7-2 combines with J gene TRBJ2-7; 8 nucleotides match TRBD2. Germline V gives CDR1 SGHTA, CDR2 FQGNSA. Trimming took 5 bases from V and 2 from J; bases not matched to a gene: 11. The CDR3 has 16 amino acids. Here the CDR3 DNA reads TGTGCCAGCAGCCTCCGGGGGGGCCTCACTGCCTACGAGCAGTACTTC. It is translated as CASSLRGGLTAYEQYF.

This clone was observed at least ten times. CDR3 loop: CASSEALGEAAGGNKNIQYF. The CDR3 DNA sequence: TGTGCCAGCAGTGAAGCCCTTGGTGAGGCAGCGGGGGGGAACAAAAACATTCAGTACTTC. The chain carries TRBV6-1 and TRBJ2-4; 10 positions match TRBD2. The CDR3 contains 20 residues. Germline CDR1 and CDR2: MNHNS and SASEGT. Trimming removed 0 bases from V and 3 bases from J; junction bases left unmatched: 14.

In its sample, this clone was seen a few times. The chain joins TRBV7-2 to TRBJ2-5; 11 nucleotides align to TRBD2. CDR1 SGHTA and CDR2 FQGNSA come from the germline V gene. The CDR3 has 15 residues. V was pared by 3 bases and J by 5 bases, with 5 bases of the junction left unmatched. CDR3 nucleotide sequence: TGTGCCAGCAGCTTGACTAGCGGGGTGGGGGAGACCCAGTACTTC. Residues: CASSLTSGVGETQYF. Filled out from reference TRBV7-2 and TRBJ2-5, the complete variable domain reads GAGVSQSPSNKVTEKGKDVELRCDPISGHTALYWYRQSLGQGLEFLIYFQGNSAPDKSGLPSDRFSAERTGGSVSTLTIQRTQQEDSAVYLCASSLTSGVGETQYFGPGTRLLVL.

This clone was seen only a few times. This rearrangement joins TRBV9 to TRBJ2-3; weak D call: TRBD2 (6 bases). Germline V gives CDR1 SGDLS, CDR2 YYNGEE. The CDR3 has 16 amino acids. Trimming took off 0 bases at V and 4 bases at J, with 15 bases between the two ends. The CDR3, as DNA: TGTGCCAGCAGCGTAGGTATAGGGGAGGCCGCAGATACGCAGTATTTT. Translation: CASSVGIGEAADTQYF.

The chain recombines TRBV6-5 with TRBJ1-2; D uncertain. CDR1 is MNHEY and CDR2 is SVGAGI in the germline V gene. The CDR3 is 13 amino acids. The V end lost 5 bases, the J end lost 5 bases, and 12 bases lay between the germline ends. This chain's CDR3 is CASSSTPLYGYTF. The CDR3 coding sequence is TGTGCCAGCAGTAGCACCCCCCTATATGGCTACACCTTC.

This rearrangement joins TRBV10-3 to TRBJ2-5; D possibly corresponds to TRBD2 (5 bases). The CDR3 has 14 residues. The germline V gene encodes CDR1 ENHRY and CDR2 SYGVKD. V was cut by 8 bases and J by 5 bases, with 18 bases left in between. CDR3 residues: CAIRHSTREETQYF. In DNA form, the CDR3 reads TGTGCCATCCGGCATTCGACAAGGGAGGAGACCCAGTACTTC.

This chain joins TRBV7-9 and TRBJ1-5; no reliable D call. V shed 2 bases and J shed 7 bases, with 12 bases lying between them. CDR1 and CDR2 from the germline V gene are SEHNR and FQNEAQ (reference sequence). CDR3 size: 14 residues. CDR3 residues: CASSLLALEQPQHF. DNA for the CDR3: TGTGCCAGCAGCTTATTGGCACTGGAGCAGCCCCAGCATTTT.

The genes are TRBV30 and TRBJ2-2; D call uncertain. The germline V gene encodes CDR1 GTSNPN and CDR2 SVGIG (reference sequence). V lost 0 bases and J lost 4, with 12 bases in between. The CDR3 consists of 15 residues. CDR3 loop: CAWSVTYAATGELFF. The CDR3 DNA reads TGTGCCTGGAGTGTCACCTATGCTGCCACCGGGGAGCTGTTTTTT.

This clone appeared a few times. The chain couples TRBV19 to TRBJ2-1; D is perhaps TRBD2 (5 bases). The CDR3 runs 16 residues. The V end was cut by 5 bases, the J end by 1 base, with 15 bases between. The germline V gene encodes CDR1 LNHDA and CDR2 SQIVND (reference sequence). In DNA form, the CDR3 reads TGTGCCAGTAGTCCCGGACTCGCTGGGTCCTACAATGAGCAGTTCTTC. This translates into CASSPGLAGSYNEQFF.